A single sample gave rise to the 15 T cell receptor beta chains below, sequenced in a study of cytomegalovirus exposure and HLA in healthy donors. Both 60 Vbeta primers and 13 Jbeta primers went into the PCR. Clones were read by immunoSEQ multiplex PCR, and TCRdb kept only the in-frame ones, dropping some. The table records around 130,000 clones, around 80% of them present only once. The specimen was PBMCs. These receptors were taken from a boy between 2 and 10 years old in good health and CMV-seronegative.

This sequence joins TRBV6-5 and TRBJ1-1; D may be TRBD1 (6 bases). Trimming removed 7 bases at V and 8 bases at J, with 23 bases between. The CDR3 extends over 15 amino acids. Germline loops: CDR1 MNHEY, CDR2 SVGAGI. CDR3 nucleotide sequence: TGTGCCAGCACCCCCTCCGGGACACCGGGGAAGGAAGCTTTCTTT. It encodes CASTPSGTPGKEAFF.

The chain is built from TRBV7-9 and TRBJ2-1; the match to TRBD2 covers 14 bases. V trimming: 5 bases; J trimming: 6 bases; junction bases outside the gene matches: 3. Germline CDR1 is SEHNR and CDR2 is FQNEAQ (reference sequence). CDR3 size: 15 residues. CDR3 in DNA: TGTGCCAGCAGCCAGACTAGCGGGAGGGTCAATGAGCAGTTCTTC. It yields the protein CASSQTSGRVNEQFF.

The chain joins TRBV19 to TRBJ1-1; D unresolved. The V end lost 5 bases, the J end lost 1 base, and 14 bases lay between the germline ends. Germline assignment: CDR1 LNHDA and CDR2 SQIVND (reference sequence). This CDR3 is 15 amino acids long. The chain's CDR3 is CASSPPPGRNTEAFF. Written as DNA, the CDR3 is TGTGCCAGTAGTCCCCCCCCTGGTAGGAACACTGAAGCTTTCTTT.

This chain uses TRBV2 with TRBJ2-1; 10 nucleotides agree with TRBD2. Looked up from germline, CDR1 is SNHLY and CDR2 is FYNNEI. Unmatched junction bases numbered 8, after V lost 6 bases and J lost 6 bases. This CDR3 spans 15 amino acids. The chain's CDR3 is CASRLTSGPLNEQFF. Written as DNA, the CDR3 is TGTGCCAGCAGGCTGACTAGCGGGCCGCTCAATGAGCAGTTCTTC.

In its sample, this clone was seen a few times. The chain uses TRBV28 and TRBJ2-1, with 10 bases matching TRBD2. V dropped 3 bases and J dropped 9; count of bases not matched to a gene: 11. The CDR3 sequence is 16 residues long. In germline, CDR1 is MDHEN, CDR2 SYDVKM. The CDR3 nucleotides are TGTGCCAGCAGTTTCGGGGCCAGCGGGAGGGCGGGTGAGCAGTTCTTC. This sequence encodes CASSFGASGRAGEQFF.

This chain uses TRBV27 with TRBJ2-7, with D possibly TRBD1 on 6 matching bases. V lost 3 bases and J 0 bases, leaving 6 bases between the germline ends. Germline loops: CDR1 MNHEY, CDR2 SMNVEV (reference sequence). This CDR3 has 13 residues. The CDR3: CASSLGHSYEQYF. CDR3 bases: TGTGCCAGCAGTTTGGGACACTCCTACGAGCAGTACTTC.

The rearrangement joins TRBV30 to TRBJ1-1; D gene ambiguous. Germline V gives CDR1 GTSNPN, CDR2 SVGIG (reference sequence). Between the trimmed V and J ends, which lost 7 bases and 4 bases, there was a span of 10 bases. The CDR3 length is 11 residues. CDR3 in amino acids: CAFGGRTEAFF. Here the CDR3 DNA reads TGTGCCTTCGGAGGGCGCACTGAAGCTTTCTTT.

The chain is built from TRBV5-4 and TRBJ1-2, with a tentative D call TRBD1 (6 bases). V was trimmed by 0 bases and J by 8 bases, leaving 20 bases between them. Germline lookup yields CDR1 SGHNT and CDR2 YYREEE (reference sequence). CDR3 length: 16 amino acids. The CDR3, as DNA: TGTGCCAGCAGCTTGGCCGGGCAGGGGTTTGGGGGCGGCTACACCTTC. Protein product: CASSLAGQGFGGGYTF.

In its sample, this clone was seen a few times. V is TRBV29-1 and J is TRBJ1-1, with D possibly TRBD1 on 5 matching bases. The CDR3 extends over 12 amino acids. Germline assignment: CDR1 SQVTM and CDR2 ANQGSEA. The V and J ends lost 6 bases and 3 bases respectively, with 11 bases between them. The CDR3 DNA sequence: TGCAGCGTCCGGCCGGGGGACACTGAAGCTTTCTTT. Translated, it gives CSVRPGDTEAFF.

This chain joins TRBV7-9 and TRBJ2-3; 7 positions match TRBD2. The CDR3 consists of 14 residues. Germline V gene data show CDR1 as SEHNR and CDR2 as FQNEAQ (reference sequence). J was trimmed by 5 bases and V by 4 bases; bases with no gene match: 6. CDR3 DNA sequence: TGTGCCAGCAGCTCGCGGGAGTCGCTAGATACGCAGTATTTT. Translating gives CASSSRESLDTQYF.

The gene calls are TRBV6-6 and TRBJ1-1; no definite D call. In germline, CDR1 is MNHNY, CDR2 SVGAGI (reference sequence). Trimming pared 2 bases from V and 6 bases from J, leaving 7 bases between. This CDR3 comprises 12 residues. The CDR3 sequence: CASSYLSPEAFF. The CDR3 bases are TGTGCCAGCAGTTACCTAAGCCCTGAAGCTTTCTTT.

The CDR3 here is CASGNSRQEAFF. The DNA for the CDR3 is TGTGCTAGTGGTAACTCCCGACAGGAAGCTTTCTTT. The rearrangement links TRBV12-5 to TRBJ1-1; maybe TRBD1 (5 bases). Germline assignment: CDR1 LGHNT and CDR2 FRNRAP. The CDR3 has 12 amino acids. Trimming shortened V by 5 bases and J by 8 bases, and 12 bases separated the two germline ends.

The gene calls are TRBV9 and TRBJ2-7, with 7 bases identical to TRBD1. The ends lost 2 bases at V and 4 bases at J; junction bases unmatched: 6. The CDR3 length is 14 residues. Germline V gene lookup returns CDR1 SGDLS and CDR2 YYNGEE. Written as DNA, the CDR3 is TGTGCCAGCAGCGTGGGGACAGACCTTTACGAGCAGTACTTC. Its protein product is CASSVGTDLYEQYF. Variable domain in full (rest from reference TRBV9 and TRBJ2-7): DSGVTQTPKHLITATGQRVTLRCSPRSGDLSVYWYQQSLDQGLQFLIQYYNGEERAKGNILERFSAQQFPDLHSELNLSSLELGDSALYFCASSVGTDLYEQYFGPGTRLTVT.

V is TRBV9 and J is TRBJ2-5, with 13 bases lining up with TRBD2. V shed 4 bases, J shed 4 bases, and the junction held 13 bases outside the gene matches. Germline CDR1 and CDR2: SGDLS and YYNGEE. The CDR3 runs to 18 residues. The CDR3, as DNA: TGTGCCAGCAGCCCTTGGACTAGCGGGGGCACCATCGCAGAGACCCAGTACTTC. Translating gives CASSPWTSGGTIAETQYF.

The chain carries TRBV15 and TRBJ2-7, with D maybe TRBD2 (5 bases). Germline CDR1 LNHNV, CDR2 YYDKDF (reference sequence). The CDR3 has 16 amino acids. V was clipped by 0 bases and J by 4 bases, with 16 bases between them. For the CDR3, the DNA is TGTGCCACCAGCAGAGATTCTGACCTGCCGGGGTACGAGCAGTACGTC. The encoded protein is CATSRDSDLPGYEQYV.